This passage covers 2 T cell receptor beta chains from one sample sequenced in a study of cytotoxic CD8 clonotypes in ibrutinib-treated CLL. This table comes from immunoSEQ multiplex PCR, and its TCRdb copy is limited to in-frame clones, with some not included. The sample yields roughly 300,000 clones, around 77% seen once. The starting material was PBMCs, obtained at disease progression, from a patient treated with ibrutinib. Receptors originate from a human donor with chronic lymphocytic leukemia.

The gene calls are TRBV29-1 and TRBJ2-4; D is uncertain. The CDR3 has 15 amino acids. Germline CDR1 SQVTM, CDR2 ANQGSEA. The V gene lost 4 bases and the J gene lost 0 bases, with 13 bases spanning the gap. CDR3 residues: CSVAYSTVAKNIQYF. Written as DNA, the CDR3 is TGCAGCGTTGCTTACTCTACAGTAGCCAAAAACATTCAGTACTTC.

This chain connects TRBV16 to TRBJ2-7; no clear D. This CDR3 has 14 residues. CDR1 is KGHSY and CDR2 is FQNENV in the germline V gene. The V end lost 4 bases, the J end lost 0 bases, and 10 bases lay between the germline ends. The CDR3 coding sequence is TGTGCCAGCAGCCCCCGTGTCGCCTCCTACGAGCAGTACTTC. Residues: CASSPRVASYEQYF.